A single sample is the source of the 2 T cell receptor beta chains below, sequenced in a study of beta chain features in type 1 diabetes. Every isolated RNA sample was fully reverse transcribed, so sequencing captured expressed TCRB transcripts. TCRdb keeps only in-frame clones here, not all; method: immunoSEQ multiplex PCR. The sample gives 350,000 or so clones, 15% to 20% of which show up once; about 0.044% is in the top ten. The material sequenced was naive CD4+ T cells from blood. These receptors all stem from a young woman in good health.

This clone was detected only a few times. CDR3 coding DNA: TGTGCCATCAGTCCGACTAGCGGGGGATACGAGCAGTACTTC. It codes for CAISPTSGGYEQYF. The rearrangement links TRBV10-3 to TRBJ2-7; 12 nucleotides align to TRBD2. Germline V CDR1 and CDR2: ENHRY, SYGVKD. CDR3 length: 14 residues. Unmatched junction bases numbered 3, after V lost 5 bases and J lost 4 bases.

This rearrangement joins TRBV7-9 to TRBJ2-1, with 13 bases that match TRBD2. Losses at the gene ends were 5 bases for V and 0 bases for J; bases not matched to a gene: 10. From germline, CDR1 is SEHNR and CDR2 FQNEAQ (reference sequence). The CDR3 runs to 19 residues. The CDR3 here is CASSLRWTSGGLSYNEQFF. CDR3 nucleotides: TGTGCCAGCAGCCTGAGGTGGACTAGCGGGGGACTCTCCTACAATGAGCAGTTCTTC.